This section outlines one TCR beta chain sequence together with its context. Its antigen is undetermined. The data originate from a study of T cell responses to AZD1222 COVID-19 vaccine. Germline CDR1 and CDR2: SGHAT and FQNNGV. V lost 2 bases, J lost 5 bases, and 7 bases lay in between. The CDR3 runs to 12 residues. Using immunoSEQ multiplex PCR, the repertoire was profiled, and TCRdb retains in-frame clones only, with some absent. The sample has about 140,000 clones; approximately 88% are singletons. Study-wide results and limits: At baseline, just a handful of AZD1222 recipients tested seropositive. After two AZD1222 doses, spike-specific TCR breadth and depth rose versus day 0. Along spike, vaccine-associated CD4 TCRs were found throughout, with dominance at 160-218 and 743-854. The study reported that nearly half of spike-specific TCRs target unmutated variant regions.

This chain links TRBV11-2 with TRBJ2-7; no clear D gene. The sequencing here drew on peripheral blood, taken on day 0 of AZD1222 vaccination. This clonotype was obtained from an adult in good health. The DNA for the CDR3 is TGTGCCAGCAGCTTATTGGGCGACGAGCAGTACTTC. Translated: CASSLLGDEQYF.